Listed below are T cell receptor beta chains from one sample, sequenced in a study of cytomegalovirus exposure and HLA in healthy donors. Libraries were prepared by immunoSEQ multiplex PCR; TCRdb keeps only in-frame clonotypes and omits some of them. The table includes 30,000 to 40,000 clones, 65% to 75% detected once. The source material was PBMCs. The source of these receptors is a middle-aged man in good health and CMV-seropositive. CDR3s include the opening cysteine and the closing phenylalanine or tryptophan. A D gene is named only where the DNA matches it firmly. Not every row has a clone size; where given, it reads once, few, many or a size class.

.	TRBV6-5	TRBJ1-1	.	TGTGCCAGCAGTTACGGGGCCGGCTACACTGAAGCTTTCTTT	CASSYGAGYTEAFF
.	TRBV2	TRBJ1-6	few	TGTGCCAGCAAAAATCCCTCGGGCTATAATTCACCCCTCCACTTT	CASKNPSGYNSPLHF
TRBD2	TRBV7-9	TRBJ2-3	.	TGTGCCAGCAGTTCCTCCCGGGGGGGGGTTAGCACAGATACGCAGTATTTT	CASSSSRGGVSTDTQYF
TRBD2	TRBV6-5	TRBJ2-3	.	TGTGCCAGCAGTTACGGACTAGCGACAGATACGCAGTATTTT	CASSYGLATDTQYF
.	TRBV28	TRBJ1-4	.	TGTGCCAGCAGGGTCGGGGGGGGGACTAATGAAAAACTGTTTTTT	CASRVGGGTNEKLFF
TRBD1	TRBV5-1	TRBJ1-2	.	TGCGCCAGCAGCTTGGGGACAGGGTATGAAAATGGCTACACCTTC	CASSLGTGYENGYTF
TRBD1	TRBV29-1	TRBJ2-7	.	TGCAGCGTTCCCGGGGACAGGAAGTACGAGCAGTACTTC	CSVPGDRKYEQYF
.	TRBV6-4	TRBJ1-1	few	TGTGCCAGCAGTGAAGGAGGGGTAGGGATGAACACTGAAGCTTTCTTT	CASSEGGVGMNTEAFF
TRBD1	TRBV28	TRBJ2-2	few	TGTGCCAGCAGTCCCCCAGGACAGGGAGGAAGAACCGGGGAGCTGTTTTTT	CASSPPGQGGRTGELFF
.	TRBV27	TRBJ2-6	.	TGTGCCAGCAGTACCGGGACACTAAGCTCTGGGGCCAACGTCCTGACTTTC	CASSTGTLSSGANVLTF
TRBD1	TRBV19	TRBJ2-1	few	TGTGCCAGTAGCCCCGGGACAGGCGCCCTGTTGGGGTTCTTC	CASSPGTGALLGFF
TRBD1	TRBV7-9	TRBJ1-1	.	TGTGCCAGCAGCTTACCTTACCGGGGACAGGCCAAAGAATACACTGAAGCTTTCTTT	CASSLPYRGQAKEYTEAFF
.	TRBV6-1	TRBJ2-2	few	TGTGCCAGCAGTGAAGCTGGGGGGGCGCACACCGGGGAGCTGTTTTTT	CASSEAGGAHTGELFF
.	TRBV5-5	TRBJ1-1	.	TGTGCCAGCAGCTTCCCTGGGAGGGGATACACTGAAGCTTTCTTT	CASSFPGRGYTEAFF
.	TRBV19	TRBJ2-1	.	TGTGCCAGTAGTAAGCGGCCGCTCTACAATGAGCAGTTCTTC	CASSKRPLYNEQFF
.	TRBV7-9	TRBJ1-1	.	TGTGCCAGCAGCTTCACGGACACTGAAGCTTTCTTT	CASSFTDTEAFF
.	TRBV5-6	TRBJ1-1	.	TGTGCCAGCAGCTTGAAAGGGCAGGGTTTCTACACTGAAGCTTTCTTT	CASSLKGQGFYTEAFF
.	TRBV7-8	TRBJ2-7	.	TGTGCCAGCAGCTTACGGGTAGGGGGCGAGCAGTACTTC	CASSLRVGGEQYF
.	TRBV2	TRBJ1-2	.	TGTGCCAGCAGTGATGGTCTGGCAGGCAACTATGGCTACACCTTC	CASSDGLAGNYGYTF
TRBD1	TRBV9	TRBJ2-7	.	TGTGCCAGCAGCTTCGGACAGGGCCCCGAGTCGCAGTACTTC	CASSFGQGPESQYF
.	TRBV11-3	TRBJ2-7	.	TGTGCCAGCAGCTTATTAGGCAGGGCGGACGAGCAGTACTTC	CASSLLGRADEQYF
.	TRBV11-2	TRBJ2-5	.	TGTGCCAGCAGCAACTCCGGGGGTCGGGGCGAGACCCAGTACTTC	CASSNSGGRGETQYF
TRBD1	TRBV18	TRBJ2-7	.	TGTGCCAGCTCACCACCGGCCCGGGACAGGGGCGAGCAGTACTTC	CASSPPARDRGEQYF
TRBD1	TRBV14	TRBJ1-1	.	TGTGCCAGCAGCCAAGCGCGACAGGGGACTGAAGCTTTCTTT	CASSQARQGTEAFF
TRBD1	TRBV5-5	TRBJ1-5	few	TGTGCCAGCAGCGGGGGACAGACGAATCAGCCCCAGCATTTT	CASSGGQTNQPQHF
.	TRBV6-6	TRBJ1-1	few	TGTGCCAGCATGGTGGGGTCCGGGGGGGCTTTCTTT	CASMVGSGGAFF
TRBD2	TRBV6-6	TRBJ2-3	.	TGTGCCAGCAGCGAAACTAGCGGAACAGATACGCAGTATTTT	CASSETSGTDTQYF
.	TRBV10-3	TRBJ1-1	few	TGTGCCATCATGGGTCTGCCGGGGAGCACTGAAGCTTTCTTT	CAIMGLPGSTEAFF
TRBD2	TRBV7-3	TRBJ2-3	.	TGTGCCAGCAGCAGCCACGCGGGGGGGCCCACAGATACGCAGTATTTT	CASSSHAGGPTDTQYF
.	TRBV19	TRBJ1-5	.	TGTGCCACCTCCAGCGGAGGGCCTGGCAATCAGCCCCAGCATTTT	CATSSGGPGNQPQHF
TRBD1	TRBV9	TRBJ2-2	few	TGTGCCAGCAGCGTGTCTTCAGGGGGCCTGAACACCGGGGAGCTGTTTTTT	CASSVSSGGLNTGELFF
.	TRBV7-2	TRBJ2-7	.	TGTGCCAGCGTCCGGGGGCCTAGCGGTACCTACGAGCAGTACTTC	CASVRGPSGTYEQYF
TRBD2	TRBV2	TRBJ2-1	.	TGTGCCAGCACCGGACTAGCGGGGGGGCACGAGCAGTTCTTC	CASTGLAGGHEQFF
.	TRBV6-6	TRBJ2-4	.	TGTGCCAGCAGTTCCCGTACCCAGGGGAAAAACATTCAGTACTTC	CASSSRTQGKNIQYF
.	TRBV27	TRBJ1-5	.	TGTGCCAGCAGTTTACGTCCCAGTTTCAATCAGCCCCAGCATTTT	CASSLRPSFNQPQHF
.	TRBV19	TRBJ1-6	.	TGTGCCAGTAGTCTCCTTAATTCACCCCTCCACTTT	CASSLLNSPLHF
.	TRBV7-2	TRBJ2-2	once	TGTGCCAGCAGCTTCCAGGTTCGCACCGGGGAGCTGTTTTTT	CASSFQVRTGELFF
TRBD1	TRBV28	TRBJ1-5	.	TGTGCCAGCAGTCTCGCCGGCAGGGGGCCCAATCAGCCCCAGCATTTT	CASSLAGRGPNQPQHF
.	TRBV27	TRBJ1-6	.	TGTGCCAGCAGTCCACGAGGCCGGGGTGGCTATAATTCACCCCTCCACTTT	CASSPRGRGGYNSPLHF
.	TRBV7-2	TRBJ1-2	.	TGTGCCAGCAGCTCCATGCCCGATTGGACAGACAACTATGGCTACACCTTC	CASSSMPDWTDNYGYTF
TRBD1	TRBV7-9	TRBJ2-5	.	TGTGCCAGCAGCCCCCCGACAGGGTTAGAGACCCAGTACTTC	CASSPPTGLETQYF
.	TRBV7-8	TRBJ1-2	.	TGTGCCAGCAGCTCTCAGCGTAACTATGGCTACACCTTC	CASSSQRNYGYTF
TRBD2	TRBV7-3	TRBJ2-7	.	TGTGCCAGCAGCCCCTCGTTGGGGACTAGCGGGCCGAGCTCCTACGAGCAGTACTTC	CASSPSLGTSGPSSYEQYF
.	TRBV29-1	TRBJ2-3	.	TGCAGCGTGGGACACACTCTAATGGATACGCAGTATTTT	CSVGHTLMDTQYF
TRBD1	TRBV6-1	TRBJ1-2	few	TGTGCCAGCAGGTCCGGGACAGGTGGTCTCTATGGCTACACCTTC	CASRSGTGGLYGYTF
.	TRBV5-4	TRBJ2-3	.	TGTGCCAGCAGCTTGGATCGGTTTTATACGCAGTATTTT	CASSLDRFYTQYF
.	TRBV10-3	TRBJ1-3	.	TGTGCCATCAGTGATTATAATTTCGGCCGACAGAACTCTGGAAACACCATATATTTT	CAISDYNFGRQNSGNTIYF
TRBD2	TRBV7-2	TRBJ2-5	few	TGTGCCAGCAGCCCAAGCGGGGGATTTTTGGAGACCCAGTACTTC	CASSPSGGFLETQYF
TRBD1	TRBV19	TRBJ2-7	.	TGTGCCAGTAGTATGACAGGGCTCTCCTACGAGCAGTACTTC	CASSMTGLSYEQYF
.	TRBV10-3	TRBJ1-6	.	TGTGCCATCAGTGAACCCGGGACACCGGCGAATTCACCCCTCCACTTT	CAISEPGTPANSPLHF
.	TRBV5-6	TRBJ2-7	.	TGTGCCAGCAAAGGCTCAGGGCTGAGCTACGAGCAGTACTTC	CASKGSGLSYEQYF
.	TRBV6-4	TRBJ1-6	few	TGTGCCAGCAGTAGTAGCTATAATTCACCCCTCCACTTT	CASSSSYNSPLHF
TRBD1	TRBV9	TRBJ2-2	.	TGTGCCAGCAGCGGCCCCGGGACAGGGGCGTCCGGGGAGCTGTTTTTT	CASSGPGTGASGELFF
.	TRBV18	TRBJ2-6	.	TGTGCCAGCTCACCACTGAAAGCTATCTCTGGGGCCAACGTCCTGACTTTC	CASSPLKAISGANVLTF
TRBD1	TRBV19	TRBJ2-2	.	TGTGCCAGTAGTACGCCGGGACAGGGGGCGGCGGAGAGGACCGGGGAGCTGTTTTTT	CASSTPGQGAAERTGELFF
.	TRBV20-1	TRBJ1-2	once	TGCAGTGCTAGATGGGGAGATGGCTACACCTTC	CSARWGDGYTF
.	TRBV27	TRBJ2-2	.	TGTGCCAGCAGTTTTGTGGGAGTCGCCGGGGAGCTGTTTTTT	CASSFVGVAGELFF